These T cell receptor beta chains were read from a single sample in a study of OX40 agonist ivuxolimab in advanced cancers. The method was immunoSEQ multiplex PCR; TCRdb's version includes in-frame clones alone and lacks a portion of them. The sample lists about 50,000 clones; 84% were seen once. The sequencing used CD4+ or CD8+ T cells sorted from blood, collected in a trial of the OX40 agonist ivuxolimab. All receptors derive from an adult with an advanced solid tumor such as melanoma, head and neck, liver or kidney cancer. Each CDR3 is given without its conserved first and last residue.

j_gene	v_gene	len	CDR3aa
TRBJ1-3	TRBV10-2	14	ASSEYTVRTGNTIY
TRBJ1-5	TRBV19	13	ASSMPGLGGQPQH
TRBJ1-2	TRBV30	9	AWSQGYGYT
TRBJ2-3	TRBV5-1	15	ASSLLMGAGNTDTQY
TRBJ1-6	TRBV27	14	ASSPGWGLDNSPLH
TRBJ1-1	TRBV6-5	12	ASSSTSGNTEAF
TRBJ1-1	TRBV7-2	13	ASSLVGKLNTEAF
TRBJ2-7	TRBV7-9	12	ASSRPGTAYEQY
TRBJ1-1	TRBV6-5	13	ASSYSGREGTEAF
TRBJ1-2	TRBV2	12	ASSEARVGGGYT
TRBJ2-5	TRBV11-2	15	ASSPGTSGGVQETQY
TRBJ2-7	TRBV4-1	12	ASSHLGQGTKQY
TRBJ1-3	TRBV5-1	13	ASSESRGSLNTIY
TRBJ1-1	TRBV27	12	ASKTSDRGQGAF
TRBJ1-2	TRBV5-5	12	ASSLEGTEYGYT
TRBJ2-1	TRBV15	15	ATSRDKGLANYNEQF
TRBJ1-1	TRBV28	12	ASSSPTGYTEAF
TRBJ1-2	TRBV5-1	14	ASSAAGQGGNYGYT
TRBJ2-1	TRBV10-3	11	AIKAVSYNEQF
TRBJ1-1	TRBV6-6	11	ASSRRQPGGAF
TRBJ2-3	TRBV7-2	11	ASSVPGTDTQY
TRBJ2-7	TRBV6-1	13	ASSDNVQDLYEQY
TRBJ2-1	TRBV6-1	12	ASRDSGLYNEQF
TRBJ2-3	TRBV25-1	12	ASSEQASTDTQY
TRBJ1-4	TRBV7-9	12	ASSYQGADEKLF
TRBJ2-7	TRBV11-2	12	ASSYRDTATRQY
TRBJ2-3	TRBV5-4	13	ASSAQDRGTDTQY
TRBJ2-3	TRBV5-1	15	ASSPARTSGSPDTQY
TRBJ2-7	TRBV19	13	ASSVGSHATYEQY
TRBJ1-2	TRBV7-9	12	ASSRFRDRDGYT
TRBJ2-1	TRBV5-4	13	ASSLGLAEYNEQF
TRBJ2-3	TRBV6-5	11	ASSYLGGDTQY
TRBJ2-5	TRBV12-5	12	ASGLNSPQETQY
TRBJ2-3	TRBV29-1	12	SVDLAWGTDTQY
TRBJ1-6	TRBV7-8	10	ASGTGQSPLH
TRBJ1-4	TRBV15	13	ATGLDRLTNEKLF
TRBJ1-1	TRBV6-1	11	ASSFPGSTEAF
TRBJ1-1	TRBV6-5	9	ASREGTEAF
TRBJ2-7	TRBV18	12	ASSPPRPTYEQY
TRBJ2-2	TRBV10-3	12	AISEAGNTGELF
TRBJ2-7	TRBV7-2	11	ASRVSGGGEQY